The present TCR beta chain was sequenced within a study of T-cell reconstitution after alpha-beta-depleted transplantation in children. Points from the study as a whole: Most T-cell counts and diversity one year after the transplant came from T cells that were newly produced. There were some patients whose high TCRbeta diversity at day 60 came from surviving recipient T cells and thymic progenitors.

Preparation of the TCRbeta library used unique molecular identifiers. TCRdb ran MiXCR on the PCR reads and lists one entry per CDR3 protein. The table lists about 980,000 distinct CDR3 sequences, about 26% of them singletons. Worth noting for this clonotype: As yet, its antigen is unknown.

CDR1 and CDR2 (germline): DFQATT, SNEGSKA (reference sequence). With V trimmed by 0 bases and J by 1 base, 2 bases remained unmatched. This CDR3 spans 16 amino acids. The sequence came from a boy younger than two who had a stem cell transplant for SCID, so the T cells may come from the graft donor. The starting material was PBMCs, mostly from graft donor cells, obtained 360 days after TCRalphabeta/CD19-depleted stem cell transplant. The V gene is TRBV20-1, the J gene TRBJ2-1; 11 bases match TRBD2. The CDR3 sequence is CSARDGTSGSYNEQFF. CDR3 in DNA: TGCAGTGCTAGAGATGGGACTAGCGGATCCTACAATGAGCAGTTCTTC.